The T cell receptor (beta chain) described here comes from a study of neurological immune-mediated disorders. Study-level points and caveats: Healthy controls had more TCR clonal expansion than multiple sclerosis, which showed the least, whereas HTLV-1-associated myelopathy showed the most.

The CDR3 has 15 amino acids. Germline CDR1 SGHRS, CDR2 YFSETQ. Trimming took 4 bases from V and 0 from J, leaving 11 bases between them. This clonotype was seen ten or more times. Its antigen is as yet unknown. The cDNA was generated through 5'RACE incorporating 10-nucleotide random UMIs. MiXCR was run by TCRdb on the 5' RACE reads, yielding one entry per CDR3 protein. The sample lists about 29,000 distinct CDR3 sequences, around 10% occurring once. The rearrangement joins TRBV5-1 to TRBJ1-3, with a possible D match to TRBD1 (5 bases). The receptor was isolated from a woman in her sixties or seventies in good health. Input material: PBMCs. DNA of the CDR3: TGCGCCAGCAGCATTAATCAGGGCTCTGGAAACACCATATATTTT. Residues: CASSINQGSGNTIYF. The full variable domain, rest sourced from reference TRBV5-1 and TRBJ1-3, is KAGVTQTPRYLIKTRGQQVTLSCSPISGHRSVSWYQQTPGQGLQFLFEYFSETQRNKGNFPGRFSGRQFSNSRSEMNVSTLELGDSALYLCASSINQGSGNTIYFGEGSWLTVV.